A single sample gave rise to the 27 T cell receptor beta chains below, sequenced in a study of blood T cell repertoires in COVID-19. Profiled with immunoSEQ multiplex PCR; TCRdb holds only in-frame clones, not every one. The table includes some 390,000 clones, approximately 91% detected once. The sample consisted of peripheral blood. These receptor sequences come from a woman aged 40 to 50 with COVID-19, enrolled during active disease.

The chain employs TRBV16 and TRBJ1-2; TRBD1 aligns across 9 bases. The V segment lost 3 bases and the J segment 5 bases; nucleotides outside the gene matches: 4. CDR1 and CDR2 from the germline V gene are KGHSY and FQNENV. The CDR3 contains 14 residues. The CDR3: CASSQDRGRYGYTF. The CDR3 coding sequence is TGTGCCAGCAGCCAGGACAGGGGAAGGTATGGCTACACCTTC.

The chain is built from TRBV7-2 and TRBJ2-7; weak D call: TRBD2 (6 bases). The germline V gene has CDR1 SGHTA and CDR2 FQGNSA. The V end lost 1 base, the J end lost 0 bases, and 10 bases lay between the germline ends. This CDR3 has 15 amino acids. In DNA, the CDR3 is TGTGCCAGCAGCTTAGGACTAGGGACCTCCTACGAGCAGTACTTC. Protein sequence: CASSLGLGTSYEQYF.

This clone was found once. The genes are TRBV7-2 and TRBJ2-2, with 15 positions matching TRBD2. The CDR3 has 19 residues. CDR1 SGHTA and CDR2 FQGNSA come from the germline V gene. With 4 bases clipped from V and 5 bases from J, the junction kept 11 bases outside the gene matches. CDR3 nucleotides: TGTGCCAGCAGCTCTCGGACTAGCGGGGGGGTTTTTGGAACCGGGGAGCTGTTTTTT. It specifies CASSSRTSGGVFGTGELFF.

The chain is built from TRBV7-2 and TRBJ1-2, with TRBD1 matching over 7 bases. CDR3 length equals 14 residues. V shed 2 bases and J 4 bases; nucleotides not matched to a gene: 4. Germline V gives CDR1 SGHTA, CDR2 FQGNSA. CDR3 sequence reads: CASSLNPGGYGYTF. CDR3 nucleotides: TGTGCCAGCAGCTTAAATCCAGGGGGCTATGGCTACACCTTC.

The gene calls are TRBV28 and TRBJ1-1; D is perhaps TRBD1 (6 bases). The germline gives CDR1 MDHEN, CDR2 SYDVKM. Between the trimmed V and J ends, which lost 8 bases and 5 bases, there was a span of 18 bases. The CDR3 runs to 14 residues. This chain's CDR3 is CASAAGGLGTEAFF. DNA of the CDR3: TGTGCCAGCGCCGCGGGGGGGCTGGGGACTGAAGCTTTCTTT.

The chain uses TRBV4-3 and TRBJ1-1, with 9 positions matching TRBD1. Germline-derived CDR1 and CDR2 are LGHNA and YSLEER. Trimming removed 2 bases from V and 5 bases from J; junction bases left unmatched: 3. The CDR3 consists of 14 residues. The CDR3 coding sequence is TGCGCCAGCAGCCAAACCGGGACAGGGACTGAAGCTTTCTTT. The encoded protein is CASSQTGTGTEAFF.

The chain links TRBV28 to TRBJ2-2, with D maybe TRBD2 (6 bases). CDR3 size: 17 residues. Trimming stripped 2 bases from V and 5 bases from J, with 18 bases between. Germline values: CDR1 MDHEN, CDR2 SYDVKM. The CDR3 region has the DNA TGTGCCAGCAGTTTAATGAGAGGGCAGGGAGGAACCGGGGAGCTGTTTTTT. Translating it yields CASSLMRGQGGTGELFF. Supplemented by reference TRBV28 and TRBJ2-2, the full variable domain reads DVKVTQSSRYLVKRTGEKVFLECVQDMDHENMFWYRQDPGLGLRLIYFSYDVKMKEKGDIPEGYSVSREKKERFSLILESASTNQTSMYLCASSLMRGQGGTGELFFGEGSRLTVL.

Concerning this clone: Other DNA sequences within the sample encode an identical CDR3. This CDR3 reads CASSPGGEQFF. DNA for the CDR3: TGTGCCAGCAGCCCGGGGGGTGAGCAGTTCTTC. The rearrangement links TRBV6-5 to TRBJ2-1; 7 bases fit TRBD2. V was clipped by 6 bases and J by 9 bases; unmatched bases: 2. The CDR3 consists of 11 residues. Germline-derived CDR1 and CDR2 are MNHEY and SVGAGI.

The chain is built from TRBV9 and TRBJ1-3; D gene uncertain. The CDR3 loop spans 14 amino acids. Germline V CDR1 and CDR2: SGDLS, YYNGEE. The germline V and J ends were trimmed by 0 bases and 4 bases, with 8 bases remaining between them. The CDR3 region has the DNA TGTGCCAGCAGCGTAGGAGGAAGAGGAAACACCATATATTTT. Its translation is CASSVGGRGNTIYF.

The rearrangement uses TRBV18 and TRBJ1-2; D is ambiguous. Germline V CDR1 and CDR2: KGHSH, LQKENI. The length of the CDR3 is 14 residues. The V end was cut by 3 bases, the J end by 1 base, with 9 bases between. CDR3 in DNA: TGTGCCAGCTCACCGGGCAACCTTAACTATGGCTACACCTTC. Translated, it gives CASSPGNLNYGYTF.

V usage is TRBV6-1 and J usage is TRBJ1-6; 7 positions match TRBD1. This CDR3 spans 19 amino acids. Per the germline V gene, CDR1 is MNHNS and CDR2 is SASEGT. V was clipped by 4 bases and J by 7 bases; unmatched bases: 19. CDR3 bases: TGTGCCAGCAGTGCGACCCCTAATCTAGACAGGGCTAACAATTCACCCCTCCACTTT. Protein product: CASSATPNLDRANNSPLHF.

The V call is TRBV7-2, the J call TRBJ1-2; D is uncertain. Trimming took off 1 base at V and 0 bases at J, with 12 bases between the two ends. Looked up from germline, CDR1 is SGHTA and CDR2 is FQGNSA. The CDR3 has 16 residues. The CDR3 DNA sequence: TGTGCCAGCAGCTTAGTTGGTGGCAGGACTAACTATGGCTACACCTTC. Its protein product is CASSLVGGRTNYGYTF.

The DNA of the CDR3 is TGTGCCAGCAGTGAAAGGCGGGGGGGCCTCTACGAGCAGTACTTC. Residues: CASSERRGGLYEQYF. The V gene is TRBV6-1, the J gene TRBJ2-7; 9 nucleotides agree with TRBD2. Germline-derived CDR1 and CDR2 are MNHNS and SASEGT. This CDR3 region has 15 residues. V was pared by 2 bases and J by 3 bases, with 5 bases of the junction left unmatched.

This rearrangement joins TRBV9 to TRBJ1-2; TRBD1 matches at 9 bases. The CDR3 runs to 15 residues. CDR1 is SGDLS, CDR2 YYNGEE, per germline. The J segment lost 8 bases and the V segment lost 4 bases, leaving 12 bases of the junction unmatched. The CDR3 sequence: CASSYLPGTGRGYTF. The CDR3 DNA follows: TGTGCCAGCAGCTACCTTCCGGGGACAGGGCGCGGCTACACCTTC.

This clone has only one observation. The V and J genes are TRBV28 and TRBJ1-1; 8 nucleotides match TRBD1. CDR1 is MDHEN, CDR2 SYDVKM, per germline. V shed 4 bases, J shed 1 base, and the junction held 5 bases outside the gene matches. The CDR3 is 15 amino acids. In DNA form, the CDR3 reads TGTGCCAGCAGTTCCTACAGGGGGGGGAACACTGAAGCTTTCTTT. It is translated as CASSSYRGGNTEAFF.

The chain carries TRBV3-1 (or the pseudogene TRBV3-2) and TRBJ1-2; the D gene is possibly TRBD1 (5 bases). CDR3 length: 14 residues. Trimming cost V 1 base and J 8 bases, with 14 bases left between them. CDR1 LGHDT and CDR2 YNNKEL come from the germline V gene (reference sequence). CDR3 in amino acids: CASSQVGVKSGYTF. Here the CDR3 DNA reads TGTGCCAGCAGCCAAGTAGGGGTTAAGAGCGGCTACACCTTC.

V is TRBV6-6 and J is TRBJ2-7, with a tentative D call TRBD2 (6 bases). The CDR3 contains 14 residues. Germline assignment: CDR1 MNHNY and CDR2 SVGAGI (reference sequence). With 6 bases removed from V and 0 bases from J, the gap between germline ends came to 12 bases. CDR3 in DNA: TGTGCCAGCAGCAGCGGGTTACTCTCCTACGAGCAGTACTTC. The encoded protein is CASSSGLLSYEQYF.

The J gene is TRBJ1-2, the V gene TRBV29-1; D perhaps matches TRBD1 (6 bases). From germline, CDR1 is SQVTM and CDR2 ANQGSEA. Trimming removed 7 bases from V and 8 bases from J, with 11 bases in between. The CDR3 extends over 10 amino acids. The CDR3 here is CSAWTVGYTF. The CDR3, as DNA: TGCAGCGCCTGGACAGTCGGCTACACCTTC. Combining the CDR3 with reference TRBV29-1 and TRBJ1-2 gives the whole variable domain SAVISQKPSRDICQRGTSLTIQCQVDSQVTMMFWYRQQPGQSLTLIATANQGSEATYESGFVIDKFPISRPNLTFSTLTVSNMSPEDSSIYLCSAWTVGYTFGSGTRLTVV.

This chain links TRBV11-2 with TRBJ1-1; D is possibly TRBD1 (5 bases). From germline, CDR1 is SGHAT and CDR2 FQNNGV. There are 14 residues in the CDR3. The V end lost 5 bases, the J end lost 6 bases, and 16 bases lay between the germline ends. CDR3 nucleotides: TGTGCCAGCAGCCCCCTTAGGGCGGGACCTGAAGCTTTCTTT. It encodes CASSPLRAGPEAFF.

The chain employs TRBV27 and TRBJ1-1; D is ambiguous. Germline CDR1 reads MNHEY; CDR2 reads SMNVEV (reference sequence). The CDR3 runs 13 residues. Trimming shortened V by 0 bases and J by 5 bases, and 7 bases separated the two germline ends. CDR3 nucleotides: TGTGCCAGCAGTTTATCGATCACAACTGAAGCTTTCTTT. Translated: CASSLSITTEAFF.

The chain has TRBV3-1 (or the pseudogene TRBV3-2) and TRBJ2-7; 16 positions match TRBD2. J gave up 5 bases and V 4 bases, and 2 bases lay outside the gene matches. Germline V gene sequence: CDR1 LGHDT, CDR2 YNNKEL (reference sequence). CDR3 size: 15 residues. CDR3 region: CASSRGLAGGDEQYF. The CDR3 DNA sequence: TGTGCCAGCAGCCGGGGACTAGCGGGGGGGGACGAGCAGTACTTC.

The V call is TRBV25-1, the J call TRBJ1-6, with D uncertain. Germline CDR1 is MGHDK and CDR2 is SYGVNS. The V end lost 4 bases, the J end lost 8 bases, and 18 bases lay between the germline ends. The CDR3 has 16 residues. The CDR3 protein is CASSGPGSLLDSPLHF. CDR3 nucleotide sequence: TGTGCCAGCAGTGGACCAGGCAGTTTGTTGGATTCACCCCTCCACTTT.

The rearrangement joins TRBV7-8 to TRBJ1-1; D remains ambiguous. Germline-derived CDR1 and CDR2 are SGHVS and FQNEAQ. The CDR3 covers 15 residues. The germline V and J ends were trimmed by 2 bases and 6 bases, with 16 bases remaining between them. In DNA, the CDR3 is TGTGCCAGCAGCTTAACCACTGCCGACAAGGCTGAAGCTTTCTTT. Translating gives CASSLTTADKAEAFF.

The rearrangement links TRBV2 to TRBJ1-5, with unresolved D. In germline, CDR1 is SNHLY, CDR2 FYNNEI. The CDR3 sequence is 14 residues long. V was cut by 4 bases and J by 5 bases, with 12 bases left in between. The CDR3 DNA follows: TGTGCCAGCAGTGCAGACTACGGAGATCAGCCCCAGCATTTT. This codes for CASSADYGDQPQHF.

The rearrangement uses TRBV5-1 and TRBJ2-2, with 12 positions matching TRBD1. This CDR3 comprises 15 residues. V was pared by 6 bases and J by 6 bases, with 6 bases of the junction left unmatched. Looked up from germline, CDR1 is SGHRS and CDR2 is YFSETQ. Here the CDR3 reads CASTGTGGAAGELFF. The CDR3 DNA reads TGCGCCAGCACCGGGACAGGGGGCGCGGCCGGGGAGCTGTTTTTT.

V and J are TRBV19 and TRBJ1-5; D is ambiguous. Trimming shortened V by 6 bases and J by 0 bases, and 18 bases separated the two germline ends. This CDR3 is 17 amino acids long. CDR1 LNHDA and CDR2 SQIVND come from the germline V gene (reference sequence). CDR3 sequence: CASSPPGPSVSNQPQHF. The CDR3 bases are TGTGCCAGTAGCCCTCCGGGTCCCTCCGTTAGCAATCAGCCCCAGCATTTT.

The chain links TRBV27 to TRBJ1-4; possible D gene TRBD1, 5 bases. Germline V CDR1 and CDR2: MNHEY, SMNVEV (reference sequence). V lost 6 bases, J lost 8 bases, and 25 bases lay in between. The CDR3 runs to 17 residues. CDR3 in DNA: TGTGCCAGCAGGGAAGCCGGGACGGGGCTGGAGGGAGAAAAACTGTTTTTT. Protein sequence: CASREAGTGLEGEKLFF.